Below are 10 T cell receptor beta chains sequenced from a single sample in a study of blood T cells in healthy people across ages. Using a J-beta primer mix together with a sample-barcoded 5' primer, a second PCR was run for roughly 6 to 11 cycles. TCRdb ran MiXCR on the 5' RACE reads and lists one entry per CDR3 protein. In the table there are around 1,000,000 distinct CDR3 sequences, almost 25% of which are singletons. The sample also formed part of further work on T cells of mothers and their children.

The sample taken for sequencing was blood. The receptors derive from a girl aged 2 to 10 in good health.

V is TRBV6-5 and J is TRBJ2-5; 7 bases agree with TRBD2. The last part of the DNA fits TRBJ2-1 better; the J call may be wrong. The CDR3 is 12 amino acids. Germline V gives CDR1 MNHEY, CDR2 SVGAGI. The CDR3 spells CASSRGESEQFF. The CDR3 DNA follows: TGTGCCAGCAGCCGGGGGGAAAGTGAGCAGTTCTTC.

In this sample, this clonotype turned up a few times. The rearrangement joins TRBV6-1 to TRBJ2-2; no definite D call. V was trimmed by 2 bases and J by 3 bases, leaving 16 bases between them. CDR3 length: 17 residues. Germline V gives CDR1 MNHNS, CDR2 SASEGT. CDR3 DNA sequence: TGTGCCAGCAGTGAAAGTCTCGCTCCTTGGGACACCGGGGAGCTGTTTTTT. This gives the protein CASSESLAPWDTGELFF.

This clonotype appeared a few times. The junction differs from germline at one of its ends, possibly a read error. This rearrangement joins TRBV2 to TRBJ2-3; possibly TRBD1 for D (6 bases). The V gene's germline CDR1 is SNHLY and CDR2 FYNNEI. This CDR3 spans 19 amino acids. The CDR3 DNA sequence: TGTGCCGGCAGTGATACATTACAGGGCTACGGGGAACCCACAGATACGCAGTATTTT. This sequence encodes CAGSDTLQGYGEPTDTQYF.

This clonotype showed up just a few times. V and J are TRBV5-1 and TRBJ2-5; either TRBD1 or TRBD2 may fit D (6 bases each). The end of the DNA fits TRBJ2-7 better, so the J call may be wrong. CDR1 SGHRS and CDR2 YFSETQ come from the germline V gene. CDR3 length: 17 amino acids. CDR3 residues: CASSLGPRGVSSYEQYF. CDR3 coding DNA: TGCGCCAGCAGCTTGGGGCCGAGGGGGGTGAGCTCCTACGAGCAGTACTTC.

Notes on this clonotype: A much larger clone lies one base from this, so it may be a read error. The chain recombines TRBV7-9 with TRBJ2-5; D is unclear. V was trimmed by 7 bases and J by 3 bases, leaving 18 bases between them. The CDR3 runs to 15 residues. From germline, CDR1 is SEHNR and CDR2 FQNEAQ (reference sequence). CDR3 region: CASNPSTGPEETQYF. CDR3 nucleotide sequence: TGTGCCAGCAACCCCTCGACCGGGCCCGAAGAGACCCAGTACTTC.

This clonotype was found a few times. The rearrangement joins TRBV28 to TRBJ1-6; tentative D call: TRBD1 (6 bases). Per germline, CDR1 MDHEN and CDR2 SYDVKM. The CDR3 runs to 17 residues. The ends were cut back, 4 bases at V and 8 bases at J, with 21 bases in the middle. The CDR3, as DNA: TGTGCCAGCAGTTCCCCCCCCACAGGGACACTCGATTCACCCCTCCACTTT. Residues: CASSSPPTGTLDSPLHF.

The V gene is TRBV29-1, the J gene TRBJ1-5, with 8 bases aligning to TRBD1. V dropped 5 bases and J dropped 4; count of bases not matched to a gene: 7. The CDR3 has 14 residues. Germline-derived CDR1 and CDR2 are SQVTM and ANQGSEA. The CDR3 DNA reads TGCAGCGTTCGCGGACAGGGTATGAATCAGCCCCAGCATTTT. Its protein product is CSVRGQGMNQPQHF.

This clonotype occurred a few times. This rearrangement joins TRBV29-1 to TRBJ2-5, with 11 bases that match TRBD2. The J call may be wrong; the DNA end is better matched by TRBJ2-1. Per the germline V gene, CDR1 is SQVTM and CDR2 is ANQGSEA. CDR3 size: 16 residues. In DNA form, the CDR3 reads TGCAGCGTTGCATACTTAGCGGGAGGGGGTTACAATGAGCAGTTCTTC. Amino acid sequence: CSVAYLAGGGYNEQFF.

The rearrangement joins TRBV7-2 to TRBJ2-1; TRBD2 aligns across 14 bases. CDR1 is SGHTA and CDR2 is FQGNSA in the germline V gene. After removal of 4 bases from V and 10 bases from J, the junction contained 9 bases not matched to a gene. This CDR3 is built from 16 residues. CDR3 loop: CASSSTTSGRVREQFF. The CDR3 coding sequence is TGTGCCAGCAGCTCTACGACTAGCGGGAGGGTTAGGGAGCAGTTCTTC.

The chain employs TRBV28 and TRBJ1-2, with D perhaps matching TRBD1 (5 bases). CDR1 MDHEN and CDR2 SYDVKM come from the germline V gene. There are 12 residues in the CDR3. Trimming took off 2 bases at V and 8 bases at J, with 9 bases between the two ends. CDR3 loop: CASSLVGEGYTF. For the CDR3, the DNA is TGTGCCAGCAGTTTAGTGGGGGAAGGCTACACCTTC.